The T cell receptor (beta chain) under discussion was sequenced for a study of shared T cell receptors in the human thymus. The table came from immunoSEQ multiplex PCR; TCRdb's copy has only in-frame clones and leaves some out. The data hold hundreds of thousands of clones, with around 85% observed a single time. This CDR3 contains 13 residues. Trimming took 7 bases from V and 7 from J, leaving 14 bases between them. The germline V gene has CDR1 SGHVS and CDR2 FNYEAQ. This same sample was also part of a study on human thymus T cells. As reported in that work: As related research reported, thymic repertoires overlapped highly among unrelated individuals.

The rearrangement links TRBV7-6 to TRBJ1-3; D may be TRBD1 (6 bases). This TCR came from a girl under two years old with a congenital heart defect. Sequenced input: thymocytes. The DNA of the CDR3 is TGTGCCAGCACCGACGGACAGTTCAACACCATATATTTT. Protein product: CASTDGQFNTIYF.